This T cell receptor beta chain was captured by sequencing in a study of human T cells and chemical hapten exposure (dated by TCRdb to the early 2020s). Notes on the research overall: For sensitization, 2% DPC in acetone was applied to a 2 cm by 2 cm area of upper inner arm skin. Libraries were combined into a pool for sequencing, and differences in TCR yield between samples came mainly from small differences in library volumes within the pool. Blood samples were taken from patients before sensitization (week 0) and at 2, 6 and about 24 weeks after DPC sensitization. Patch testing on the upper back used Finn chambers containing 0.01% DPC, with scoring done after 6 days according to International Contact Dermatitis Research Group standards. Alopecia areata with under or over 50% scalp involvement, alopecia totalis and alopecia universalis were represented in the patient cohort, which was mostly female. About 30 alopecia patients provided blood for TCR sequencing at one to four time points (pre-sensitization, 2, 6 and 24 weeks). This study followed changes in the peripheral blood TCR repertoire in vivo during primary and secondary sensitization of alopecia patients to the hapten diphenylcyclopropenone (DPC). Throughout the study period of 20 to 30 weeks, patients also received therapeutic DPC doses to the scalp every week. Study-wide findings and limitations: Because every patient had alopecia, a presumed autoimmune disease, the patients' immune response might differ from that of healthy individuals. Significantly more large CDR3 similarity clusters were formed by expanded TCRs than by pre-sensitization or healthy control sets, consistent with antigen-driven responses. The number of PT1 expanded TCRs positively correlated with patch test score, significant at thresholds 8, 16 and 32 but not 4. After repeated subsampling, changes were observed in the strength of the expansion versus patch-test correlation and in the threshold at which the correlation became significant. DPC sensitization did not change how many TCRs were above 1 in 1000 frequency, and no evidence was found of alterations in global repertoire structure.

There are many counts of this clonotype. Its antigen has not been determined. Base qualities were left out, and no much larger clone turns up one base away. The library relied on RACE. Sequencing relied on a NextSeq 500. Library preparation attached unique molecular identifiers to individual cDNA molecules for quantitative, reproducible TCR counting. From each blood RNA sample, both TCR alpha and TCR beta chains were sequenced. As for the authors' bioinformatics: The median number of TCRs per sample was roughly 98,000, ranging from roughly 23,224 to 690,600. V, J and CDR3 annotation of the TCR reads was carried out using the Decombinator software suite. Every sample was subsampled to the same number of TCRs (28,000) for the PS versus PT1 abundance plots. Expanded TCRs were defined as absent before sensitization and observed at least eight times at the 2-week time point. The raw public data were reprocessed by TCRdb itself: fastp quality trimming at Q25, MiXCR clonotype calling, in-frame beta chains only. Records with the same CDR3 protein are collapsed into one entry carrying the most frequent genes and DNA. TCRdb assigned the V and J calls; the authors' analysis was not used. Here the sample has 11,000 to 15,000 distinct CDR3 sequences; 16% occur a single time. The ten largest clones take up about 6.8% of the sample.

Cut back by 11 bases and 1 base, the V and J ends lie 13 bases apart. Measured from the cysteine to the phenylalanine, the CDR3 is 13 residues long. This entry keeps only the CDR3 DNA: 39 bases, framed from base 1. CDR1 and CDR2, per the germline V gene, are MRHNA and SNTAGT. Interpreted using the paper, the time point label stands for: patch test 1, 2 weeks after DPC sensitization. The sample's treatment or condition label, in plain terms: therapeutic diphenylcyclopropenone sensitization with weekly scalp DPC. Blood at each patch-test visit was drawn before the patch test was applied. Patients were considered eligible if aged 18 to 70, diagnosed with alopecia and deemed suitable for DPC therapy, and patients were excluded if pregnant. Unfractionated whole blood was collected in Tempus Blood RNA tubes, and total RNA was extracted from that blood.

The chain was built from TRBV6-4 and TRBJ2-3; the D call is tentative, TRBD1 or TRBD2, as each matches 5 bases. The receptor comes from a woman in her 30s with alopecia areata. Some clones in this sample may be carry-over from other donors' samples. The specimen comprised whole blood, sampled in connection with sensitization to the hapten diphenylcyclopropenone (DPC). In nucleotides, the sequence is TGTGCCTCCGGGATAGGGGGCACAGATACGCAGTATTTT. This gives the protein CASGIGGTDTQYF.